These 14 T cell receptor beta chains originate from one sample sequenced in a study of spatial heterogeneity in lung cancer. Time point: sample taken at primary tumor resection. TCRdb reanalysed the 5' RACE reads using MiXCR and keeps one entry per CDR3 protein. The sample holds fewer than 9,500 distinct CDR3 sequences, around 15% seen once. The source material was normal lung tissue next to the tumor, sampled at surgery. Source of these receptors: a male donor with early-stage non-small cell lung cancer.

This clonotype was seen only a few times. This rearrangement joins TRBV6-2 or TRBV6-3 to TRBJ2-5; D is possibly TRBD2 (8 bases). The germline V gene encodes CDR1 MNHEY and CDR2 SVGEGT. This CDR3 is built from 15 residues. The germline V and J ends were trimmed by 4 bases and 1 base, with 13 bases remaining between them. CDR3 sequence reads: CASSLAGQRQETQYF. CDR3 in DNA: TGTGCCAGCAGTTTAGCGGGACAGCGCCAAGAGACCCAGTACTTC.

CDR3 loop: CASSPTAKETQYF. CDR3 nucleotide sequence: TGTGCCAGCTCACCAACGGCAAAAGAGACCCAGTACTTC. The chain has TRBV18 and TRBJ2-5; D is uncertain. CDR1 is KGHSH and CDR2 is LQKENI in the germline V gene. Trimming shortened V by 2 bases and J by 3 bases, and 7 bases separated the two germline ends. The CDR3 extends over 13 amino acids.

J is TRBJ2-2 and V is TRBV20-1; D is ambiguous. There are 12 residues in the CDR3. Germline CDR1 is DFQATT and CDR2 is SNEGSKA (reference sequence). V shed 5 bases and J shed 3 bases, with 7 bases lying between them. CDR3: CSAWADTGELFF. DNA for the CDR3: TGCAGTGCTTGGGCCGACACCGGGGAGCTGTTTTTT.

The V and J genes are TRBV2 and TRBJ1-5; D unresolved. The CDR3 sequence is 15 residues long. V lost 2 bases to trimming and J lost 1 base, with 9 bases between them. The germline V gene encodes CDR1 SNHLY and CDR2 FYNNEI. CDR3 nucleotide sequence: TGTGCCAGCAGTGAACAAGGACGGAGCAATCAGCCCCAGCATTTT. It is translated as CASSEQGRSNQPQHF.

V and J are TRBV7-2 and TRBJ1-1; D perhaps matches TRBD1 (5 bases). The germline gives CDR1 SGHTA, CDR2 FQGNSA. The germline V and J ends were trimmed by 5 bases and 6 bases, with 22 bases remaining between them. The CDR3 is 16 amino acids. CDR3 nucleotide sequence: TGTGCCAGCAGCCTCCCCCGGGGAGGGGCTAGCGCTGAAGCTTTCTTT. It specifies CASSLPRGGASAEAFF.

This clonotype was detected a few times. The chain has TRBV2 and TRBJ2-7; TRBD1 matches 9 bases. Trimming at V came to 6 bases and at J to 5 bases, leaving 2 bases not matched to a gene. Germline V CDR1 and CDR2: SNHLY, FYNNEI. The CDR3 runs to 12 residues. CDR3 protein: CASRGQGHEQYF. CDR3 nucleotides: TGTGCCAGCAGGGGACAGGGCCACGAGCAGTACTTC. The full variable domain, its missing parts supplied by reference TRBV2 and TRBJ2-7, is EPEVTQTPSHQVTQMGQEVILRCVPISNHLYFYWYRQILGQKVEFLVSFYNNEISEKSEIFDDQFSVERPDGSNFTLKIRSTKLEDSAMYFCASRGQGHEQYFGPGTRLTVT.

This clonotype was observed at least ten times. The chain carries TRBV6-5 and TRBJ2-7; D is perhaps TRBD1 (6 bases). Germline CDR1 reads MNHEY; CDR2 reads SVGAGI. V was trimmed by 5 bases and J by 2 bases, leaving 13 bases between them. The CDR3 sequence is 14 residues long. The CDR3 DNA reads TGTGCCAGCAGTCCCGGGACAACGACCTACGAGCAGTACTTC. This encodes CASSPGTTTYEQYF.

This clonotype was detected ten times or more. The chain carries TRBV11-2 and TRBJ2-7; the match to TRBD1 covers 11 bases. With 5 bases clipped from V and 3 bases from J, the junction kept 9 bases outside the gene matches. Germline CDR1 SGHAT, CDR2 FQNNGV. There are 16 residues in the CDR3. CDR3 protein: CASSLGQGARNYEQYF. The CDR3 nucleotides read TGTGCCAGCAGCCTAGGACAGGGGGCGCGGAACTACGAGCAGTACTTC.

The table lists this clonotype with many counts. V usage is TRBV6-5 and J usage is TRBJ2-7; D is undetermined. Germline CDR1 reads MNHEY; CDR2 reads SVGAGI. V gave up 3 bases and J gave up 4 bases, with 10 bases separating them. This CDR3 has 13 residues. CDR3 sequence reads: CASSYAPGYEQYF. In nucleotides, the CDR3 is TGTGCCAGCAGTTATGCGCCCGGTTACGAGCAGTACTTC.

This clonotype has a count of ten or more. The gene calls are TRBV24-1 and TRBJ2-1, with 7 positions matching TRBD1. The V gene's germline CDR1 is KGHDR and CDR2 SFDVKD. The CDR3 loop spans 12 amino acids. V shed 1 base, J shed 15 bases, and the junction held 5 bases outside the gene matches. The CDR3 coding sequence is TGTGCCACCAGTGATTTATGGGACAGACCGTTCTTC. Encoded protein: CATSDLWDRPFF.

There are many counts of this clonotype. V usage is TRBV5-6 and J usage is TRBJ2-7, with D perhaps TRBD2 (5 bases). V shed 2 bases and J shed 1 base, with 13 bases lying between them. This CDR3 has 15 amino acids. Germline V gives CDR1 SGHDT, CDR2 YYEEEE. The CDR3 here is CASSFANPGSYEQYF. For the CDR3, the DNA is TGTGCCAGCAGCTTTGCCAATCCGGGGTCCTACGAGCAGTACTTC.

The chain carries TRBV4-1 and TRBJ2-7, with D unclear. Trimming removed 4 bases at V and 3 bases at J, with 13 bases between. CDR1 and CDR2 from the germline V gene are MGHRA and YSYEKL. The CDR3 covers 14 residues. CDR3 sequence: CASSPLGSSYEQYF. The DNA for the CDR3 is TGCGCCAGCAGCCCTCTCGGGTCGAGCTACGAGCAGTACTTC.

V usage is TRBV7-9 and J usage is TRBJ2-3; TRBD2 agrees at 12 bases. With 5 bases clipped from V and 3 bases from J, the junction kept 3 bases outside the gene matches. Germline assignment: CDR1 SEHNR and CDR2 FQNEAQ (reference sequence). There are 15 residues in the CDR3. The CDR3 here is CASSPGTSGTDTQYF. In DNA, the CDR3 is TGTGCCAGCAGCCCCGGGACTAGCGGGACAGATACGCAGTATTTT.

This clonotype was seen more than once but under ten times. J is TRBJ1-4 and V is TRBV7-9; possible D gene TRBD1, 5 bases. Trimming took 3 bases from V and 4 from J, leaving 12 bases between them. The CDR3 runs to 15 residues. CDR1 is SEHNR, CDR2 FQNEAQ, per germline (reference sequence). The CDR3 region is CASSFPQGYNEKLFF. CDR3 DNA: TGTGCCAGCAGCTTCCCTCAGGGATATAATGAAAAACTGTTTTTT.